The 17 T cell receptor beta chains below were found in one sample sequenced in a study of OX40 agonist ivuxolimab in advanced cancers. This table comes from immunoSEQ multiplex PCR, and its TCRdb copy is limited to in-frame clones, with some not included. The table has under 80,000 clones, 92% seen once; the top ten hold approximately 9.3%. The source material was CD4+ or CD8+ T cells sorted from blood, sampled in a trial of the OX40 agonist ivuxolimab. The receptor set was obtained from an adult with an advanced solid tumor such as melanoma, head and neck, liver or kidney cancer.

This clone was recorded only once. The chain employs TRBV7-8 and TRBJ2-7; D possibly uses TRBD1 or TRBD2 (5 bases each). This CDR3 comprises 14 residues. In germline, CDR1 is SGHVS, CDR2 FQNEAQ. V lost 0 bases and J lost 6, with 12 bases in between. CDR3 in amino acids: CASSLAVAGTEQYF. As DNA, the CDR3 is TGTGCCAGCAGCTTAGCGGTTGCAGGGACCGAGCAGTACTTC.

The chain joins TRBV19 to TRBJ1-2, with D possibly matching TRBD1 (5 bases). CDR1 is LNHDA and CDR2 is SQIVND in the germline V gene (reference sequence). The CDR3 contains 11 residues. V shed 3 bases and J shed 8 bases, with 7 bases lying between them. The DNA for the CDR3 is TGTGCCAGTAGTATGGGGGACGGCTACACCTTC. Translation gives CASSMGDGYTF.

This chain links TRBV6-5 with TRBJ1-4; the D gene is possibly TRBD1 (5 bases). The germline V and J ends were trimmed by 8 bases and 8 bases, with 21 bases remaining between them. CDR3 size: 15 residues. Germline values: CDR1 MNHEY, CDR2 SVGAGI. The CDR3 sequence: CASANVRGIGEKLFF. Here the CDR3 DNA reads TGTGCCAGCGCAAACGTCCGGGGGATTGGGGAAAAACTGTTTTTT.

The chain recombines TRBV7-9 with TRBJ2-7, with 9 nucleotides matching TRBD1. J lost 4 bases, V lost 4 bases, and 8 bases had no gene match. The CDR3 is 15 residues long. CDR1 and CDR2 from the germline V gene are SEHNR and FQNEAQ (reference sequence). In DNA form, the CDR3 reads TGTGCCAGCAGCTCCGGGACAGGGTATTTTTACGAGCAGTACTTC. As protein: CASSSGTGYFYEQYF.

The chain carries TRBV25-1 and TRBJ2-2; D is possibly TRBD1 (8 bases). CDR3 size: 18 residues. Between the trimmed V and J ends, which lost 0 bases and 4 bases, there was a span of 18 bases. Per germline, CDR1 MGHDK and CDR2 SYGVNS. The CDR3 region has the DNA TGTGCCAGCAGTGAATATGCGCTTACAGGGGGGGGCACCGGGGAGCTGTTTTTT. Its translation is CASSEYALTGGGTGELFF.

The chain has TRBV5-1 and TRBJ2-7, with 12 bases aligning to TRBD1. The CDR3 runs 15 residues. J was trimmed by 2 bases and V by 2 bases; bases with no gene match: 2. Per germline, CDR1 SGHRS and CDR2 YFSETQ. The CDR3 loop is CASSLGTGGAYEQYF. The CDR3 DNA is TGCGCCAGCAGCTTAGGGACAGGGGGCGCCTACGAGCAGTACTTC. Based on the CDR3 plus reference TRBV5-1 and TRBJ2-7, the full variable domain is KAGVTQTPRYLIKTRGQQVTLSCSPISGHRSVSWYQQTPGQGLQFLFEYFSETQRNKGNFPGRFSGRQFSNSRSEMNVSTLELGDSALYLCASSLGTGGAYEQYFGPGTRLTVT.

V gene TRBV5-4 combines with J gene TRBJ2-7; 7 nucleotides line up with TRBD1. Germline CDR1 SGHNT, CDR2 YYREEE (reference sequence). With V trimmed by 5 bases and J by 3 bases, 5 bases remained unmatched. CDR3 length: 13 amino acids. The CDR3 bases are TGTGCCAGCAGTACCGGGACAGTCTACGAGCAGTACTTC. It is translated as CASSTGTVYEQYF.

The chain employs TRBV9 and TRBJ2-7, with TRBD2 matching 13 bases. From germline, CDR1 is SGDLS and CDR2 YYNGEE. The CDR3 length is 16 residues. V lost 0 bases and J lost 1; bases outside the gene matches: 1. The DNA of the CDR3 is TGTGCCAGCAGCGTAGGACTAGCGGGGGGATCCTACGAGCAGTACTTC. Its translation is CASSVGLAGGSYEQYF.

The chain is built from TRBV6-6 and TRBJ1-4, with 11 positions matching TRBD1. The trim removed 6 bases at V and 4 bases at J, leaving 7 bases unmatched. CDR1 MNHNY and CDR2 SVGAGI come from the germline V gene (reference sequence). The CDR3 is 16 residues long. The CDR3 is CASRDPGQGVNEKLFF. The DNA for the CDR3 is TGTGCCAGCAGAGACCCGGGACAGGGGGTTAATGAAAAACTGTTTTTT.

The chain uses TRBV5-1 and TRBJ1-1, with D possibly matching TRBD1 (6 bases). The germline V and J ends were trimmed by 1 base and 1 base, with 8 bases remaining between them. The CDR3 is made up of 14 amino acids. Germline-derived CDR1 and CDR2 are SGHRS and YFSETQ. Here the CDR3 reads CASSLRTANTEAFF. For the CDR3, the DNA is TGCGCCAGCAGCTTGAGGACAGCGAACACTGAAGCTTTCTTT.

V and J are TRBV10-2 and TRBJ1-5; 9 bases map to TRBD1. Per germline, CDR1 WSHSY and CDR2 SAAADI. This CDR3 is 15 amino acids long. With 4 bases clipped from V and 9 bases from J, the junction kept 10 bases outside the gene matches. Here the CDR3 DNA reads TGCGCCAGCAGTGGAGACTGGGACAGGGAGAGGCCCCAGCATTTT. Translating it yields CASSGDWDRERPQHF.

This chain links TRBV7-6 with TRBJ1-2; a possible D gene is TRBD1 (6 bases). Germline V CDR1 and CDR2: SGHVS, FNYEAQ. The V gene lost 5 bases and the J gene lost 2 bases, with 9 bases spanning the gap. The CDR3 is 13 residues long. CDR3 DNA: TGTGCCAGCAGCAAAACAGGGAACTATGGCTACACCTTC. Translating it yields CASSKTGNYGYTF. The complete variable domain, with remaining parts taken from reference TRBV7-6 and TRBJ1-2, reads GAGVSQSPRYKVTKRGQDVALRCDPISGHVSLYWYRQALGQGPEFLTYFNYEAQQDKSGLPNDRFSAERPEGSISTLTIQRTEQRDSAMYRCASSKTGNYGYTFGSGTRLTVV.

This chain joins TRBV2 and TRBJ1-1; tentatively, D is TRBD1 (5 bases). From germline, CDR1 is SNHLY and CDR2 FYNNEI. This CDR3 spans 14 amino acids. Trimming removed 7 bases from V and 6 bases from J, with 18 bases in between. CDR3 nucleotide sequence: TGTGCCAGCATCCTACAGAGCACGGGACCTGAAGCTTTCTTT. Its protein product is CASILQSTGPEAFF.

The chain links TRBV7-9 to TRBJ1-2, with 7 bases identical to TRBD1. The V gene end was trimmed by 3 bases and the J gene end by 7 bases; junction bases not matched to a gene: 20. CDR3 length: 18 residues. Per germline, CDR1 SEHNR and CDR2 FQNEAQ (reference sequence). The CDR3 DNA reads TGTGCCAGCAGCTTTGGGTTCGTCAGGGGGTTTGCTGAAACTGGCTACACCTTC. Translated, it gives CASSFGFVRGFAETGYTF. Variable domain in full (rest from reference TRBV7-9 and TRBJ1-2): DTGVSQNPRHKITKRGQNVTFRCDPISEHNRLYWYRQTLGQGPEFLTYFQNEAQLEKSRLLSDRFSAERPKGSFSTLEIQRTEQGDSAMYLCASSFGFVRGFAETGYTFGSGTRLTVV.

J is TRBJ1-1 and V is TRBV19; no clear D gene. V was trimmed by 3 bases and J by 0 bases, leaving 8 bases between them. This CDR3 region has 14 residues. The germline CDR1 and CDR2 sequences are LNHDA and SQIVND (reference sequence). Here the CDR3 reads CASSIPLMNTEAFF. In DNA, the CDR3 is TGTGCCAGTAGTATTCCCTTAATGAACACTGAAGCTTTCTTT.

The chain carries TRBV27 and TRBJ1-1, with D unclear. There are 14 residues in the CDR3. V lost 3 bases, J lost 1 base, and 9 bases lay in between. Germline V gene lookup returns CDR1 MNHEY and CDR2 SMNVEV (reference sequence). In DNA form, the CDR3 reads TGTGCCAGCAGTTTCCGGTTAGCGAACACTGAAGCTTTCTTT. Translating gives CASSFRLANTEAFF.

The chain recombines TRBV7-8 with TRBJ2-5, with D possibly matching TRBD2 (7 bases). This CDR3 spans 17 amino acids. The V end lost 5 bases, the J end lost 4 bases, and 23 bases lay between the germline ends. Germline V gives CDR1 SGHVS, CDR2 FQNEAQ. The CDR3 is CASSPWTLGGDGETQYF. DNA of the CDR3: TGTGCCAGCAGCCCCTGGACACTAGGGGGGGACGGAGAGACCCAGTACTTC.